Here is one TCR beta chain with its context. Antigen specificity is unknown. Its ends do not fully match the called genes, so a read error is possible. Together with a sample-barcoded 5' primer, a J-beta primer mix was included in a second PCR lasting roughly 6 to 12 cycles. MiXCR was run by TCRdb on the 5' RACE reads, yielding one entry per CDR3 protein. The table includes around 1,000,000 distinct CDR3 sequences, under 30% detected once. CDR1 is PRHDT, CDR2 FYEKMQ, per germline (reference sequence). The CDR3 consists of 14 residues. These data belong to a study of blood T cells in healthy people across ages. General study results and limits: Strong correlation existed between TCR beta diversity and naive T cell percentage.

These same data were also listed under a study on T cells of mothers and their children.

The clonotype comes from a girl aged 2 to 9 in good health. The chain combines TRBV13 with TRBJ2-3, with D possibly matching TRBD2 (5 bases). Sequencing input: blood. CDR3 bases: TGTGCCAGCGGCTTTTTAGCGCCAAGAGATACGCAGTATTTT. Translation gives CASGFLAPRDTQYF. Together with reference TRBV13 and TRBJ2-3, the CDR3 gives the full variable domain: AAGVIQSPRHLIKEKRETATLKCYPIPRHDTVYWYQQGPGQDPQFLISFYEKMQSDKGSIPDRFSAQQFSDYHSELNMSSLELGDSALYFCASGFLAPRDTQYFGPGTRLTVL.